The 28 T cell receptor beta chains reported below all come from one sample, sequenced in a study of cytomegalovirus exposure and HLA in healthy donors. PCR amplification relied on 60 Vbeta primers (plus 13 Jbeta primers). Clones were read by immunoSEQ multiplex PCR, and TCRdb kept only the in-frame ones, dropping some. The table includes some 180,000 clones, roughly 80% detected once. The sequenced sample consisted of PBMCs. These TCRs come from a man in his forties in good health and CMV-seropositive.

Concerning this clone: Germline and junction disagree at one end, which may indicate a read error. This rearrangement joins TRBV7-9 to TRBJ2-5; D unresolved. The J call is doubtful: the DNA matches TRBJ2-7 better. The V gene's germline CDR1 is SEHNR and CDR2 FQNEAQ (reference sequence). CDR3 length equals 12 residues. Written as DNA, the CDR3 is TGTTCCAGCAGTTCCTCCCCCTACGAGCAGTACTTC. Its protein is CSSSSSPYEQYF.

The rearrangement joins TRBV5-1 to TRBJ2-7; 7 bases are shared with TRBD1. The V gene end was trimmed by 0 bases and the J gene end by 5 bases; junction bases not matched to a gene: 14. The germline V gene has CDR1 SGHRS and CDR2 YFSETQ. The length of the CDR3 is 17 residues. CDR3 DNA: TGCGCCAGCAGCTTGGGAGTTAGGGGGCAGGGGGTCGACGAGCAGTACTTC. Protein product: CASSLGVRGQGVDEQYF.

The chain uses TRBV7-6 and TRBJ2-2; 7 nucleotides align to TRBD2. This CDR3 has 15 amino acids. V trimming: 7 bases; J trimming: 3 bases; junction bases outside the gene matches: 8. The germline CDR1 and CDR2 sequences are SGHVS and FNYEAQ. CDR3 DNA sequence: TGTGCCAGCATCCAATGGGGGGGGGACACCGGGGAGCTGTTTTTT. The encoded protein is CASIQWGGDTGELFF.

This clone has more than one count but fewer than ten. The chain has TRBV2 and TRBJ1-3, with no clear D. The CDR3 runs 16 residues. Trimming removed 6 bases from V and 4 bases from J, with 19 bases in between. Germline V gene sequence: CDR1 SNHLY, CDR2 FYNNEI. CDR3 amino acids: CASSPGWAGMGNTIYF. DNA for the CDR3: TGTGCCAGCAGCCCAGGTTGGGCGGGGATGGGAAACACCATATATTTT.

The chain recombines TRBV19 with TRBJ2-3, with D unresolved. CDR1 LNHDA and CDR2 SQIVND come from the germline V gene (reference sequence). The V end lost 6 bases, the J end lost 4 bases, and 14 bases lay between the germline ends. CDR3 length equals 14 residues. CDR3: CASRVFLAADTQYF. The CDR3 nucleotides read TGTGCCAGTAGAGTATTCCTGGCCGCAGATACGCAGTATTTT.

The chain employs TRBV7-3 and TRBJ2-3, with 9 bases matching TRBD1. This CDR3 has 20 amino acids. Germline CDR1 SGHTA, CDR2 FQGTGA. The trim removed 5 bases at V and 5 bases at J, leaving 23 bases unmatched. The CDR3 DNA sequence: TGTGCCAGCAGCAAAGAACCCGGGACAGGGATTCTGTCTATAGGAGATACGCAGTATTTT. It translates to CASSKEPGTGILSIGDTQYF.

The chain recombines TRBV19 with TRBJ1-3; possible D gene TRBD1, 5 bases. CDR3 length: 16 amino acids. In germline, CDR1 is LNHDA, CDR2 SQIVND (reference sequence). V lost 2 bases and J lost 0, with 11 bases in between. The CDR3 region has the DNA TGTGCCAGTAGTATAAGGGGTCTTGTCTCTGGAAACACCATATATTTT. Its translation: CASSIRGLVSGNTIYF.

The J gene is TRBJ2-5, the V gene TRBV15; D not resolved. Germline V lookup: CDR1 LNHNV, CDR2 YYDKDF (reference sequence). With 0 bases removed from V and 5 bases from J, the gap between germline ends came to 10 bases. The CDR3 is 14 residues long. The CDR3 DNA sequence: TGTGCCACCAGCAGAGATCGAGGTCCGGAGACCCAGTACTTC. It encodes CATSRDRGPETQYF. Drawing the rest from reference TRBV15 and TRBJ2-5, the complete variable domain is DAMVIQNPRYQVTQFGKPVTLSCSQTLNHNVMYWYQQKSSQAPKLLFHYYDKDFNNEADTPDNFQSRRPNTSFCFLDIRSPGLGDTAMYLCATSRDRGPETQYFGPGTRLLVL.

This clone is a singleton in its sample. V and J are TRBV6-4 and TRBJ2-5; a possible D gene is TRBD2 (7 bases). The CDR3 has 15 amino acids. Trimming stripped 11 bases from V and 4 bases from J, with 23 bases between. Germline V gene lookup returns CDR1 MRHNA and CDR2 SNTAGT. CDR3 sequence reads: CAGGAGQGKIETQYF. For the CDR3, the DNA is TGTGCCGGGGGGGCGGGGCAGGGAAAAATAGAGACCCAGTACTTC.

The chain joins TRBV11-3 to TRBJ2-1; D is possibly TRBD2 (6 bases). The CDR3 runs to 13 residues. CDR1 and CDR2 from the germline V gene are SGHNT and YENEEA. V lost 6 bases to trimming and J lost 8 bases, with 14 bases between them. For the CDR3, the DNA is TGTGCCAGCAGTCCAGACGGCGGGGATGAGCAGTTCTTC. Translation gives CASSPDGGDEQFF.

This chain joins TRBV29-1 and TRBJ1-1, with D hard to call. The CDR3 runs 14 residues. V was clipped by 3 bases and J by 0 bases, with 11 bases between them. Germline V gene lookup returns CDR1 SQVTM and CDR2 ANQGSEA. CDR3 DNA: TGCAGCGTTGATCTGCTAATTCTGAACACTGAAGCTTTCTTT. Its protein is CSVDLLILNTEAFF.

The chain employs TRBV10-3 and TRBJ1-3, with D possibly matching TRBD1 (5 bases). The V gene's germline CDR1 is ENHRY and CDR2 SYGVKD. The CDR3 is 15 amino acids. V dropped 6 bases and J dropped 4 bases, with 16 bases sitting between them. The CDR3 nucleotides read TGTGCCATCAGCCAAGGCTGGGGCGAAGGAAACACCATATATTTT. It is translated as CAISQGWGEGNTIYF.

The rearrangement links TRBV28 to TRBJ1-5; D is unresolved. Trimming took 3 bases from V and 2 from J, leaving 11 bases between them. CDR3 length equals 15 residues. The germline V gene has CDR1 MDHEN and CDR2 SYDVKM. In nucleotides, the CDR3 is TGTGCCAGCAGTTTCCCGGGGTTCCGCAATCAGCCCCAGCATTTT. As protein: CASSFPGFRNQPQHF.

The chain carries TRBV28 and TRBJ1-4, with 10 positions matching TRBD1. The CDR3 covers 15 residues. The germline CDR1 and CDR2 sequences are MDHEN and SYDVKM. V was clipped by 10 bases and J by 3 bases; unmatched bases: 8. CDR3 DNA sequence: TGTGCCACCACGACAGGGGGCGCAGCTAATGAAAAACTGTTTTTT. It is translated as CATTTGGAANEKLFF.

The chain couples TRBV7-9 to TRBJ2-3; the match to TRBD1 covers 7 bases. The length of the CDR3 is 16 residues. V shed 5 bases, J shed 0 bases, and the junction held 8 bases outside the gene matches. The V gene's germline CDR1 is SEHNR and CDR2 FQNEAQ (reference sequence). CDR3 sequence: CASSPTGVPSTDTQYF. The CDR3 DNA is TGTGCCAGCAGCCCCACAGGGGTACCTAGCACAGATACGCAGTATTTT.

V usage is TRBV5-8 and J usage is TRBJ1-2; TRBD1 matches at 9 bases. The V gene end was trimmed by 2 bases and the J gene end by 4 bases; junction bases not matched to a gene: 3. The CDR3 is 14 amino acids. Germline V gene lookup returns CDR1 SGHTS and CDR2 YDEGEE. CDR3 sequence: CASSLGTGFYGYTF. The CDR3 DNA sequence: TGTGCCAGCAGCTTAGGGACAGGGTTCTATGGCTACACCTTC.

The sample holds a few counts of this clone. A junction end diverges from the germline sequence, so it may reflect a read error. The DNA for the CDR3 is TGTGCCAGCAGCTTTGGTTCGTGGGAGTGGTTC. This translates into CASSFGSWEWF. The chain carries TRBV5-6 and TRBJ2-7; D is possibly TRBD2 (5 bases). The CDR3 consists of 11 residues. CDR1 SGHDT and CDR2 YYEEEE come from the germline V gene.

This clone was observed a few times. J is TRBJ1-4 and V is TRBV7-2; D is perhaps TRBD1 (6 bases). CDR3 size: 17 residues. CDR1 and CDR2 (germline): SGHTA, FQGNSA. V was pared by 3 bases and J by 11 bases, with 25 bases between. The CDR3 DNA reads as TGTGCCAGCAGCTTCGGGCCCGCTAAGACAGGCCCTGGTAAACTGTTTTTT. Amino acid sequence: CASSFGPAKTGPGKLFF.

The CDR3 DNA reads TGTGCCAGCAGTCCTACAGGGTTCGAGCAGTACTTC. Amino acids: CASSPTGFEQYF. This chain connects TRBV6-1 to TRBJ2-7; possibly TRBD1 for D (6 bases). The CDR3 has 12 residues. V shed 5 bases and J shed 6 bases, with 11 bases lying between them. CDR1 and CDR2 from the germline V gene are MNHNS and SASEGT.

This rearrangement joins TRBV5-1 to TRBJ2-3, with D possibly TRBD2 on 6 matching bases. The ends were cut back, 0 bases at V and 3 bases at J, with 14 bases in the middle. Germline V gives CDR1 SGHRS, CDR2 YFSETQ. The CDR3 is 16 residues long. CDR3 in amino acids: CASSLAATSTTDTQYF. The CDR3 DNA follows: TGCGCCAGCAGCTTGGCCGCCACTAGCACTACAGATACGCAGTATTTT.

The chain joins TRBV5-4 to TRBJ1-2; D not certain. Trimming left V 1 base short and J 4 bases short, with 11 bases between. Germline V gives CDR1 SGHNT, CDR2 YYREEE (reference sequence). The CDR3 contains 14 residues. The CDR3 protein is CASSLFGLGYGYTF. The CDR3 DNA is TGTGCCAGCAGCTTGTTCGGGTTGGGCTATGGCTACACCTTC.

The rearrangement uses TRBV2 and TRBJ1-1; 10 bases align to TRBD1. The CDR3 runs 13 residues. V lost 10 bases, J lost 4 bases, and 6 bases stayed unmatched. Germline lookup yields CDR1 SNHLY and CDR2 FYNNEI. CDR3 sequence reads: CATGTGEATEAFF. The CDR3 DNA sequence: TGTGCCACCGGGACAGGGGAGGCCACTGAAGCTTTCTTT.

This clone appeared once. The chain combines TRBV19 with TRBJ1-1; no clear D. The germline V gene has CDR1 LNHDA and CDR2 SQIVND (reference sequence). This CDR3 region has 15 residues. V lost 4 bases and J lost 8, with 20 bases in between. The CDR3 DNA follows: TGTGCCAGTAGTACCCTTCTTGGTAGGGAGGGAGAAGCTTTCTTT. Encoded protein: CASSTLLGREGEAFF. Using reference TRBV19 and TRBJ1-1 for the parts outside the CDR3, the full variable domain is DGGITQSPKYLFRKEGQNVTLSCEQNLNHDAMYWYRQDPGQGLRLIYYSQIVNDFQKGDIAEGYSVSREKKESFPLTVTSAQKNPTAFYLCASSTLLGREGEAFFGQGTRLTVV.

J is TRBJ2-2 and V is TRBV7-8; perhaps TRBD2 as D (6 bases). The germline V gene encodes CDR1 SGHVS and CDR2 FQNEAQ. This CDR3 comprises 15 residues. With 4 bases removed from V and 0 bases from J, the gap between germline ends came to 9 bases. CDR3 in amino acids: CASSSGTPNTGELFF. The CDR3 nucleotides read TGTGCCAGCAGCTCCGGGACTCCGAACACCGGGGAGCTGTTTTTT.

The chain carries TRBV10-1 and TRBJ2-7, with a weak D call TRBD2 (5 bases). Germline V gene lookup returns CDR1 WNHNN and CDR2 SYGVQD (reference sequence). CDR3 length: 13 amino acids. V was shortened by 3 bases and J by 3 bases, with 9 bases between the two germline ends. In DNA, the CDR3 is TGCGCCAGCAGTGAATCGGGGAACTACGAGCAGTACTTC. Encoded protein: CASSESGNYEQYF.

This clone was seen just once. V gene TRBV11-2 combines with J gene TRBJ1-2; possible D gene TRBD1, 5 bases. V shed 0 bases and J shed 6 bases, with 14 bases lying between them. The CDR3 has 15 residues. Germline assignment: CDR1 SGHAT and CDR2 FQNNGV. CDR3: CASSLDPARVDGYTF. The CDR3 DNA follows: TGTGCCAGCAGCTTAGATCCGGCCAGGGTAGATGGCTACACCTTC.

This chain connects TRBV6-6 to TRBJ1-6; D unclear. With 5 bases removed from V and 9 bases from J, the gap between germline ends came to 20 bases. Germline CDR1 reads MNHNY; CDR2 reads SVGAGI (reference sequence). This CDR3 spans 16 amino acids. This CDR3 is CASSTQPGEISSPLHF. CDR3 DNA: TGTGCCAGCAGTACCCAGCCCGGGGAAATTAGTTCACCCCTCCACTTT.

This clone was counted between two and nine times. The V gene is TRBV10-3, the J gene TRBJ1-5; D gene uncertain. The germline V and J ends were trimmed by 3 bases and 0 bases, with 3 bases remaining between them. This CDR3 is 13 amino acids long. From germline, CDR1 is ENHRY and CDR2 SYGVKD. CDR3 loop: CAISDNSNQPQHF. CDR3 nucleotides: TGTGCCATCAGTGATAATAGCAATCAGCCCCAGCATTTT.